The 27 T cell receptor beta chains given below trace back to one sample, sequenced in a study of shared clonotypes between healthy human individuals. Sequencing was performed with immunoSEQ multiplex PCR; in TCRdb, only in-frame clones are kept and a portion is missing. The sample includes around 720,000 clones, more than 70% of them seen just once. The sequencing sample was made of memory CD4+ T cells sorted from blood. Subset of the sample: CD45RA-negative fraction. These receptors all come from a woman aged 30 to 39 in good health.

This clone was recorded at least ten times. The V and J genes are TRBV9 and TRBJ1-1; D gene unclear. The ends were cut back, 0 bases at V and 3 bases at J, with 6 bases in the middle. The germline gives CDR1 SGDLS, CDR2 YYNGEE. This CDR3 spans 13 amino acids. The CDR3 protein is CASSVAWDTEAFF. CDR3 DNA: TGTGCCAGCAGCGTAGCTTGGGACACTGAAGCTTTCTTT. The full variable domain, its missing parts supplied by reference TRBV9 and TRBJ1-1, is DSGVTQTPKHLITATGQRVTLRCSPRSGDLSVYWYQQSLDQGLQFLIQYYNGEERAKGNILERFSAQQFPDLHSELNLSSLELGDSALYFCASSVAWDTEAFFGQGTRLTVV.

The gene calls are TRBV10-3 and TRBJ2-6; 7 nucleotides agree with TRBD1. Per germline, CDR1 ENHRY and CDR2 SYGVKD. This CDR3 is 18 amino acids long. V lost 0 bases, J lost 0 bases, and 5 bases stayed unmatched. The DNA of the CDR3 is TGTGCCATCAGTGAGTCGAACAGGGGAAGCTCTGGGGCCAACGTCCTGACTTTC. Translating it yields CAISESNRGSSGANVLTF.

The chain uses TRBV2 and TRBJ2-4; no firm D call. The CDR3 covers 12 residues. Trimming left V 6 bases short and J 1 base short, with 4 bases between. Germline values: CDR1 SNHLY, CDR2 FYNNEI. CDR3 region: CASSRAKNIQYF. The DNA of the CDR3 is TGTGCCAGCAGCAGGGCCAAAAACATTCAGTACTTC.

As concerns this clone: The same CDR3 also results from other DNA sequences found in this sample. The chain employs TRBV18 and TRBJ2-7; 10 bases line up with TRBD2. Germline V lookup: CDR1 KGHSH, CDR2 LQKENI. The CDR3 is made up of 14 amino acids. The V and J ends lost 3 bases and 3 bases, in that order; junction bases with no gene match: 2. CDR3 amino acids: CASSPGLADYEQYF. The DNA of the CDR3 is TGTGCCAGCTCACCCGGACTAGCGGACTACGAGCAGTACTTC.

The J gene is TRBJ2-2, the V gene TRBV7-3, with TRBD2 identical over 9 bases. CDR1 and CDR2 (germline): SGHTA, FQGTGA. Trimming at V came to 5 bases and at J to 5 bases, leaving 9 bases not matched to a gene. The CDR3 extends over 16 amino acids. CDR3 in DNA: TGTGCCAGCAGCGGGGTGACTAGCGGCGATACCGGGGAGCTGTTTTTT. Translated, it gives CASSGVTSGDTGELFF.

The chain employs TRBV7-2 and TRBJ2-5, with D uncertain. This CDR3 comprises 13 residues. CDR1 and CDR2 (germline): SGHTA, FQGNSA. Trimming took off 3 bases at V and 5 bases at J, with 10 bases between the two ends. CDR3 protein: CASSLVKGETQYF. The CDR3 DNA sequence: TGTGCCAGCAGCTTGGTCAAAGGGGAGACCCAGTACTTC. Variable domain in full (rest from reference TRBV7-2 and TRBJ2-5): GAGVSQSPSNKVTEKGKDVELRCDPISGHTALYWYRQSLGQGLEFLIYFQGNSAPDKSGLPSDRFSAERTGGSVSTLTIQRTQQEDSAVYLCASSLVKGETQYFGPGTRLLVL.

This chain joins TRBV28 and TRBJ2-5; TRBD1 matches 8 bases. CDR1 is MDHEN, CDR2 SYDVKM, per germline. This CDR3 has 16 residues. V lost 8 bases and J lost 4; bases outside the gene matches: 15. The chain's CDR3 is CASRSGQGNTRETQYF. The CDR3 coding sequence is TGTGCCAGCCGCAGTGGACAGGGAAATACGCGAGAGACCCAGTACTTC.

The chain couples TRBV27 to TRBJ2-5; the D gene is possibly TRBD2 (7 bases). CDR1 is MNHEY, CDR2 SMNVEV, per germline (reference sequence). The length of the CDR3 is 16 residues. V was pared by 0 bases and J by 5 bases, with 16 bases between. The CDR3 nucleotides are TGTGCCAGCAGTTTATCGGCAGGGGAGGGAACCGAGACCCAGTACTTC. It codes for CASSLSAGEGTETQYF.

The chain is built from TRBV28 and TRBJ2-5; 14 bases are shared with TRBD2. The CDR3 spans 15 residues. With V trimmed by 7 bases and J by 5 bases, 6 bases remained unmatched. Germline CDR1 and CDR2: MDHEN and SYDVKM. The CDR3 DNA reads as TGTGCCAGCACTAAGAGGACTAGCGGGAGGGAGACCCAGTACTTC. It yields the protein CASTKRTSGRETQYF.

The chain employs TRBV30 and TRBJ1-5; 8 bases align to TRBD1. The V gene end was trimmed by 0 bases and the J gene end by 1 base; junction bases not matched to a gene: 5. Germline V gives CDR1 GTSNPN, CDR2 SVGIG (reference sequence). The CDR3 is made up of 16 amino acids. Here the CDR3 DNA reads TGTGCCTGGAGTGTCTACAGGGGGGCAAGCAATCAGCCCCAGCATTTT. The encoded protein is CAWSVYRGASNQPQHF. Full variable domain (outside the CDR3, taken from reference TRBV30 and TRBJ1-5): SQTIHQWPATLVQPVGSPLSLECTVEGTSNPNLYWYRQAAGRGLQLLFYSVGIGQISSEVPQNLSASRPQDRQFILSSKKLLLSDSGFYLCAWSVYRGASNQPQHFGDGTRLSIL.

J is TRBJ1-4 and V is TRBV27; TRBD1 might be the D (6 bases). Trimming left V 7 bases short and J 4 bases short, with 13 bases between. The CDR3 loop spans 14 amino acids. The V gene's germline CDR1 is MNHEY and CDR2 SMNVEV (reference sequence). The CDR3 here is CASKLRGGNEKLFF. In nucleotides, the CDR3 is TGTGCCAGCAAGCTGAGAGGGGGTAATGAAAAACTGTTTTTT.

CDR3 nucleotide sequence: TGCGCCAGCTGGACAGGGGATGTGAATACGCAGTATTTT. Its translation is CASWTGDVNTQYF. The V call is TRBV5-1, the J call TRBJ2-3; 9 bases align to TRBD1. The germline V gene encodes CDR1 SGHRS and CDR2 YFSETQ. The CDR3 spans 13 residues. Trimming at V came to 7 bases and at J to 7 bases, leaving 7 bases not matched to a gene.

CDR3: CASSLMPHGADSYEQYF. In DNA, the CDR3 is TGCGCCAGCAGCTTGATGCCTCACGGGGCTGATTCCTACGAGCAGTACTTC. The chain carries TRBV5-1 and TRBJ2-7, with D perhaps being TRBD1 or TRBD2 (5 bases each). CDR1 and CDR2 (germline): SGHRS, YFSETQ. Trimming left V 1 base short and J 1 base short, with 18 bases between. The CDR3 length is 17 residues.

The chain links TRBV29-1 to TRBJ2-1; 8 positions agree with TRBD2. The CDR3 length is 16 residues. The junction had 18 bases not matched to a gene; V was cut back by 5 bases and J by 9 bases. Germline V gene data show CDR1 as SQVTM and CDR2 as ANQGSEA. In DNA form, the CDR3 reads TGCAGCGTTTTAGGCGAAGAGCGGGAGTCCCTAGCTGAGCAGTTCTTC. Translating it yields CSVLGEERESLAEQFF.

This chain links TRBV6-1 with TRBJ2-2, with D hard to call. Trimming removed 5 bases from V and 5 bases from J, with 9 bases in between. CDR1 and CDR2 from the germline V gene are MNHNS and SASEGT. This CDR3 is 13 amino acids long. This CDR3 reads CASSLAGTGELFF. For the CDR3, the DNA is TGTGCCAGCAGTTTAGCTGGGACCGGGGAGCTGTTTTTT.

The chain joins TRBV14 to TRBJ1-1; D possibly corresponds to TRBD1 (5 bases). V dropped 8 bases and J dropped 10 bases, with 26 bases sitting between them. The CDR3 length is 15 residues. Germline V gives CDR1 SGHDN, CDR2 FVKESK. CDR3 sequence: CASRPTSREKVIAFF. The CDR3 DNA reads TGTGCCAGCCGTCCAACGTCCAGGGAGAAGGTGATAGCTTTCTTT. Drawing the rest from reference TRBV14 and TRBJ1-1, the complete variable domain is EAGVTQFPSHSVIEKGQTVTLRCDPISGHDNLYWYRRVMGKEIKFLLHFVKESKQDESGMPNNRFLAERTGGTYSTLKVQPAELEDSGVYFCASRPTSREKVIAFFGQGTRLTVV.

The chain is built from TRBV18 and TRBJ2-7, with 10 positions matching TRBD1. V lost 0 bases and J lost 5; bases outside the gene matches: 4. Germline V gene lookup returns CDR1 KGHSH and CDR2 LQKENI. The CDR3 has 15 amino acids. In DNA form, the CDR3 reads TGTGCCAGCTCACCACCCGGGACAGGGGACCACGAGCAGTACTTC. As protein: CASSPPGTGDHEQYF.

Written as DNA, the CDR3 is TGTGCCAGCAGTTACGGACCGCTCGGGGGACAGCCCCAGCATTTT. Translating gives CASSYGPLGGQPQHF. V is TRBV6-5 and J is TRBJ1-5, with a weak D call TRBD1 (5 bases). This CDR3 is 15 amino acids long. Germline CDR1 is MNHEY and CDR2 is SVGAGI. The V and J ends lost 2 bases and 7 bases respectively, with 15 bases between them.

Turning to this clone: This CDR3 is also generated by other DNA sequences in the sample. V is TRBV5-1 and J is TRBJ1-2; 9 bases line up with TRBD1. Looked up from germline, CDR1 is SGHRS and CDR2 is YFSETQ. This CDR3 is 15 amino acids long. Losses at the gene ends were 0 bases for V and 8 bases for J; bases not matched to a gene: 8. The CDR3 nucleotides are TGCGCCAGCAGCTTGGGGGACAGGGATGCTGGCGGCTACACCTTC. It encodes CASSLGDRDAGGYTF.

The sample holds a few counts of this clone. This chain uses TRBV30 with TRBJ2-7, with 11 bases identical to TRBD1. V was pared by 0 bases and J by 2 bases, with 6 bases of the junction left unmatched. The CDR3 is made up of 16 amino acids. From germline, CDR1 is GTSNPN and CDR2 SVGIG (reference sequence). The CDR3 here is CAWSVTGTGGPYEQYF. The DNA for the CDR3 is TGTGCCTGGAGTGTAACCGGGACAGGGGGTCCCTACGAGCAGTACTTC.

This rearrangement joins TRBV27 to TRBJ2-7; D is uncertain. Germline values: CDR1 MNHEY, CDR2 SMNVEV (reference sequence). Trimming pared 0 bases from V and 2 bases from J, leaving 11 bases between. CDR3 length equals 15 residues. CDR3 region: CASSLSSRVTYEQYF. The CDR3 DNA is TGTGCCAGCAGTTTATCCAGTAGGGTAACCTACGAGCAGTACTTC.

The chain has TRBV29-1 and TRBJ1-3; no clear D gene. V was cut by 2 bases and J by 0 bases, with 5 bases left in between. The length of the CDR3 is 13 residues. Germline V CDR1 and CDR2: SQVTM, ANQGSEA. The CDR3 region is CSVEQSSGNTIYF. CDR3 in DNA: TGCAGCGTTGAACAGAGCTCTGGAAACACCATATATTTT. The whole variable domain, remainder taken from reference TRBV29-1 and TRBJ1-3, is SAVISQKPSRDICQRGTSLTIQCQVDSQVTMMFWYRQQPGQSLTLIATANQGSEATYESGFVIDKFPISRPNLTFSTLTVSNMSPEDSSIYLCSVEQSSGNTIYFGEGSWLTVV.

A remark on this clone: Other nucleotide sequences in the sample specify the same CDR3. The chain carries TRBV5-1 and TRBJ2-1; 7 bases align to TRBD2. The CDR3 sequence is 15 residues long. The germline CDR1 and CDR2 sequences are SGHRS and YFSETQ. J was trimmed by 0 bases and V by 2 bases; bases with no gene match: 2. CDR3 protein: CASSFSGPSYNEQFF. The CDR3 nucleotides are TGCGCCAGCAGCTTTAGCGGGCCCTCCTACAATGAGCAGTTCTTC.

V and J are TRBV28 and TRBJ1-1; 9 nucleotides line up with TRBD1. CDR1 is MDHEN and CDR2 is SYDVKM in the germline V gene. Unmatched junction bases numbered 6, after V lost 6 bases and J lost 1 base. This CDR3 has 15 amino acids. The CDR3 spells CASSHPGQGNTEAFF. The CDR3 DNA reads TGTGCCAGCAGCCACCCGGGACAGGGGAACACTGAAGCTTTCTTT.

The chain combines TRBV28 with TRBJ2-7; the D is unclear. Germline CDR1 and CDR2: MDHEN and SYDVKM. Trimming took 5 bases from V and 3 from J, leaving 17 bases between them. The CDR3 sequence is 15 residues long. The CDR3 DNA sequence: TGTGCCAGCAGTCGATCCCCTCTGGCAGTCTACGAGCAGTACTTC. This codes for CASSRSPLAVYEQYF. The complete variable domain, with remaining parts taken from reference TRBV28 and TRBJ2-7, reads DVKVTQSSRYLVKRTGEKVFLECVQDMDHENMFWYRQDPGLGLRLIYFSYDVKMKEKGDIPEGYSVSREKKERFSLILESASTNQTSMYLCASSRSPLAVYEQYFGPGTRLTVT.

In its sample, this clone was seen once. The chain combines TRBV7-9 with TRBJ1-1, with 9 bases aligning to TRBD1. V shed 1 base, J shed 5 bases, and the junction held 5 bases outside the gene matches. Germline-derived CDR1 and CDR2 are SEHNR and FQNEAQ (reference sequence). This CDR3 is 15 amino acids long. CDR3 sequence (DNA): TGTGCCAGCAGCTTAGGGGACAGGGAAAAGACTGAAGCTTTCTTT. Amino acid sequence: CASSLGDREKTEAFF.

The chain has TRBV5-1 and TRBJ2-5; D ambiguous. The length of the CDR3 is 14 residues. CDR1 is SGHRS and CDR2 is YFSETQ in the germline V gene. With 0 bases removed from V and 3 bases from J, the gap between germline ends came to 9 bases. CDR3 sequence reads: CASSLAVSEETQYF. The CDR3 nucleotides are TGCGCCAGCAGCTTGGCTGTGTCGGAAGAGACCCAGTACTTC.